The 8 T cell receptor beta chains given below trace back to one sample, sequenced in a study of blood T cell repertoires in COVID-19. Using immunoSEQ multiplex PCR, the repertoire was profiled, and TCRdb retains in-frame clones only, with some absent. The data show about 170,000 clones, about 80% seen once. Source material: PBMCs or T cells enriched from blood (not recorded which). These receptors originate from a man aged 50 to 59 who had recovered from COVID-19.

This rearrangement joins TRBV30 to TRBJ2-3; 15 nucleotides align to TRBD2. The germline V gene has CDR1 GTSNPN and CDR2 SVGIG (reference sequence). This CDR3 region has 16 residues. J was trimmed by 3 bases and V by 1 base; bases with no gene match: 2. CDR3 sequence: CAWSGTSGGATDTQYF. Here the CDR3 DNA reads TGTGCCTGGAGTGGGACTAGCGGGGGGGCTACAGATACGCAGTATTTT. Looking up the rest from reference TRBV30 and TRBJ2-3 gives the full variable domain: SQTIHQWPATLVQPVGSPLSLECTVEGTSNPNLYWYRQAAGRGLQLLFYSVGIGQISSEVPQNLSASRPQDRQFILSSKKLLLSDSGFYLCAWSGTSGGATDTQYFGPGTRLTVL.

In its sample, this clone was seen a few times. The rearrangement uses TRBV3-1 (or the pseudogene TRBV3-2) and TRBJ1-6; no firm D call. Germline CDR1 reads LGHDT; CDR2 reads YNNKEL (reference sequence). With 4 bases removed from V and 8 bases from J, the gap between germline ends came to 12 bases. The CDR3 length is 14 residues. The CDR3 coding sequence is TGTGCCAGCAGCCCTCAGGTTTTGGATTCACCCCTCCACTTT. Its protein is CASSPQVLDSPLHF.

This clone was detected only once. The V and J genes are TRBV27 and TRBJ1-1; D possibly corresponds to TRBD1 (6 bases). Germline V lookup: CDR1 MNHEY, CDR2 SMNVEV (reference sequence). V lost 5 bases and J 1 base, leaving 14 bases between the germline ends. The CDR3 has 15 amino acids. For the CDR3, the DNA is TGTGCCAGCAGTACCCTGACAGGCCCGAACACTGAAGCTTTCTTT. This encodes CASSTLTGPNTEAFF.

The gene calls are TRBV5-6 and TRBJ1-2; no reliable D call. The CDR3 length is 11 residues. Germline assignment: CDR1 SGHDT and CDR2 YYEEEE. Trimming left V 4 bases short and J 1 base short, with 2 bases between. CDR3 residues: CASSLNYGYTF. In DNA form, the CDR3 reads TGTGCCAGCAGCCTTAACTATGGCTACACCTTC.

V usage is TRBV28 and J usage is TRBJ2-7; TRBD2 might be the D (5 bases). Germline CDR1 is MDHEN and CDR2 is SYDVKM. The CDR3 is made up of 13 amino acids. The V end was cut by 7 bases, the J end by 1 base, with 11 bases between. The CDR3 nucleotides read TGTGCCAGCACCCGAGGGCGGTCCTACGAGCAGTACTTC. This codes for CASTRGRSYEQYF.

This clone occurred once. The chain couples TRBV28 to TRBJ1-3, with D unresolved. The CDR3 is 13 residues long. Trimming cost V 3 bases and J 8 bases, with 11 bases left between them. Per the germline V gene, CDR1 is MDHEN and CDR2 is SYDVKM. The CDR3 sequence is CASSLSKRDTIYF. CDR3 nucleotide sequence: TGTGCCAGCAGTTTGAGCAAGAGGGACACCATATATTTT.

CDR3 nucleotides: TGTGCCAGCAGCTTCCCAGAAACCTACGAGCAGTACTTC. Its translation is CASSFPETYEQYF. This rearrangement joins TRBV5-4 to TRBJ2-7; D is unclear. The CDR3 has 13 amino acids. Deletions cut 2 bases from V and 2 bases from J, with 8 bases between. CDR1 SGHNT and CDR2 YYREEE come from the germline V gene (reference sequence).

This chain links TRBV24-1 with TRBJ2-3; 9 nucleotides agree with TRBD2. CDR1 is KGHDR, CDR2 SFDVKD, per germline. J gave up 6 bases and V 3 bases, and 6 bases lay outside the gene matches. This CDR3 is built from 15 residues. The CDR3 nucleotides read TGTGCCACCAGTGATACTACTACTAGCGGGGATACGCAGTATTTT. It translates to CATSDTTTSGDTQYF.